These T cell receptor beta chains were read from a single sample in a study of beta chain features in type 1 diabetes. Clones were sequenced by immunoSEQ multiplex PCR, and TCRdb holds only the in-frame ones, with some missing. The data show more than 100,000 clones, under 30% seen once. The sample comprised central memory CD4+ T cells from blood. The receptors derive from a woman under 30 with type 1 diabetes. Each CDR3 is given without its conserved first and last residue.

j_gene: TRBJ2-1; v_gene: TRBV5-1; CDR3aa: ASSVQGDSYNEQF
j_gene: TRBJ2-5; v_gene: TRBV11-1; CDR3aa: ASSLRTGPETQY
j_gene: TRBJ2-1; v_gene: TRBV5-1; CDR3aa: ASSEQTTYNEQF
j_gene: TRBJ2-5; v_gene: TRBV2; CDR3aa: ASGGQETQY
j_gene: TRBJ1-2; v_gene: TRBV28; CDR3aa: ASHADFYGYT
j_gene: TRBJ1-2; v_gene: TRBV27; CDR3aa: ASTTSGADYGYT
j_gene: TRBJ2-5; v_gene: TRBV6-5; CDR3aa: ASSSLGLAGETQY
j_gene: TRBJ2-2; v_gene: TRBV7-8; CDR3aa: ASSPRRLAGVGGGELF
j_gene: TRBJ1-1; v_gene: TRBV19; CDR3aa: ASSPGQMNTEAF
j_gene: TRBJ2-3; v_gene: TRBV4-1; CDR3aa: ASSQVLAGADTQY
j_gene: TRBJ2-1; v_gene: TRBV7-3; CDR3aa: ASSLSGSGLYNEQF
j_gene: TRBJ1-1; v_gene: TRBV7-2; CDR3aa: ASSLVGRTNTEAF
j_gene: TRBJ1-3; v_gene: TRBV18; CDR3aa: ASSPSGDKGNTIY
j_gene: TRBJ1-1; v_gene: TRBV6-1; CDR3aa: ASSPGKNTEAF
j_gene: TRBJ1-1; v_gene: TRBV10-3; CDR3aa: ATYDNGRNTEAF
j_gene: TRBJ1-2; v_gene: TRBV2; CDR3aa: ASREEAKSYGYT
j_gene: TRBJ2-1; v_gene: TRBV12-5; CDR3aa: ASGSLWTGGNEQF
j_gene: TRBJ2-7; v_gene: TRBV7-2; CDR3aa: ASSPMATSGYEQY
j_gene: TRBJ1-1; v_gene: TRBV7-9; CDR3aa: ASSEGGPTEAF
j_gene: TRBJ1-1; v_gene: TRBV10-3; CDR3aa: AIAETVNTEAF
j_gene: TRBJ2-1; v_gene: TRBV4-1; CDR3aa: ASSRLAGSDNEQF
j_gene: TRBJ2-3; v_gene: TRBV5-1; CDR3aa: ASQVSGLAGGADTQY
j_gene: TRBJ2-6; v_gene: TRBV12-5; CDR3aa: ASGLGQGTGANVLT
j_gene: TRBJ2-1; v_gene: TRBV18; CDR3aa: ASSQNSGNEQF
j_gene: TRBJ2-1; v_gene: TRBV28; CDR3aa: ASSLLGGSGNEQF
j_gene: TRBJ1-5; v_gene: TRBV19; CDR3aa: ASSIMDRDDQPQH
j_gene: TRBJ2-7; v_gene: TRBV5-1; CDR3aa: ASRPGTSVYEQY
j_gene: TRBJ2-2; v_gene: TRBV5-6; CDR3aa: ASSLQGTGNPGELF
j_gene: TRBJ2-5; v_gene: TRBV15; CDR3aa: ATSTGRGETQY
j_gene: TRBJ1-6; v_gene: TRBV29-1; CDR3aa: SVQTGLGSPLH
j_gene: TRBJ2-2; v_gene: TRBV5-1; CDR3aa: ASSPDRTGELF
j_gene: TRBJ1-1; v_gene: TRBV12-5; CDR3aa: ASGRNPQGMNTEAF
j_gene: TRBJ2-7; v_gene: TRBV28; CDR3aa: ASSLEGSEQY
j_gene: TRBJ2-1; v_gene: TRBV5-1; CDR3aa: ASSLEGGEVGNEQF
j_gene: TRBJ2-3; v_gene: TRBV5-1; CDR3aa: ASKSGGPGDTQY
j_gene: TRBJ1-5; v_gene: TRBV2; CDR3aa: ASRPLYSNQPQH
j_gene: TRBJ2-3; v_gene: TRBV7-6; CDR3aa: ASSLIAGAADTQY